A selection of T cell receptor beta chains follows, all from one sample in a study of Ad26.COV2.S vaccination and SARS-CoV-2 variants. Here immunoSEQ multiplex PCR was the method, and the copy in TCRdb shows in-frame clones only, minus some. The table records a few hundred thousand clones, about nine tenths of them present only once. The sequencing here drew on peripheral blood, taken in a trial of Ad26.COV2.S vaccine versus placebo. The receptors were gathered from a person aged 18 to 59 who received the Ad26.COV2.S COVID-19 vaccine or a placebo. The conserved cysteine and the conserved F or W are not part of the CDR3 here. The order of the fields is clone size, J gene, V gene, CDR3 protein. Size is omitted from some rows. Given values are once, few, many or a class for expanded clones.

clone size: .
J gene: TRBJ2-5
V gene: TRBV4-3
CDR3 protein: ASSQTPRTGTGETQY

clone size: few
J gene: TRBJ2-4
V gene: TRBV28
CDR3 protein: ASSSTGTGAKNIQY

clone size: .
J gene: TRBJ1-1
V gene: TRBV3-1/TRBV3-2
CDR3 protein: ASSLPGQPLGAF

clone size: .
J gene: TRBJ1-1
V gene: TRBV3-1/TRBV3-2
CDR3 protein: ASSQVAIGGKAF

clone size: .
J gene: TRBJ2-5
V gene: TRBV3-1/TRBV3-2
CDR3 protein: ASSQVSETQY

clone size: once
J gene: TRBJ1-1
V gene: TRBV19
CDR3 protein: ASSTPGGKPKKMNTEAF

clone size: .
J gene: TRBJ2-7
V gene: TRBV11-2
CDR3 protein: ASSLGRGYGNYEQY

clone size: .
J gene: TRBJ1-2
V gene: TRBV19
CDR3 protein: ASSISGAYGYT

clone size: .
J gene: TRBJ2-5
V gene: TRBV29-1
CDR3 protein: SAPWEVGEY

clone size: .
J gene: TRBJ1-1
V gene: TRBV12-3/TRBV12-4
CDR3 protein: ASNVAGFTEAF

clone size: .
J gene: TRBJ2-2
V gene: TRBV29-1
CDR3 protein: SVERRAANTGELF

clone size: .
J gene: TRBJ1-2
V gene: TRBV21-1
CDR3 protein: ASSKENGRGGYT

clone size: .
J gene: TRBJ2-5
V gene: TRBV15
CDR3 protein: ATSRDPWGGTEETQY

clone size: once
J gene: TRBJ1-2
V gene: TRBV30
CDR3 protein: VGGDYGYT

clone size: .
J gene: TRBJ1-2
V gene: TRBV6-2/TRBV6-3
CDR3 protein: ASSVGTVYGYT

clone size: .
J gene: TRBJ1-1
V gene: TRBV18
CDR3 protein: ASSPLPAMNTEAF

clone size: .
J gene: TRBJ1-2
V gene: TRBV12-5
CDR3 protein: ASGLVPASSQASNT

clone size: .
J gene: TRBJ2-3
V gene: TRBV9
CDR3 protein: ASSRMASGRGDTQY

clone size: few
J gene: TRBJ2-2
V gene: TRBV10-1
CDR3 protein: ASSDQGQGTGELF

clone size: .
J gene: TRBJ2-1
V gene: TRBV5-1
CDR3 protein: ASSFSSGSKVNEQF

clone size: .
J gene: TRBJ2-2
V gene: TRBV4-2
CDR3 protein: ASSQDRRPNTGELF

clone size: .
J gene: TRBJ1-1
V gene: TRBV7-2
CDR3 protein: ASSLRTVEAF

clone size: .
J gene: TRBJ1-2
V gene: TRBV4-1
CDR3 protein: ASSQRQGAFYGYT

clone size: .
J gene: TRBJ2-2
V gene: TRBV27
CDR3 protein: ASSLNSRELF

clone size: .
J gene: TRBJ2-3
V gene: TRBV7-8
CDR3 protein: ASSLAILAGTQY

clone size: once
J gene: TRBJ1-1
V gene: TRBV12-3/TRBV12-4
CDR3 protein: ASSLDRDTEAF

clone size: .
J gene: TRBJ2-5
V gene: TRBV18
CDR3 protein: ASSRQGRQETQY

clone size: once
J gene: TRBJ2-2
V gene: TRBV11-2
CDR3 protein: ASSSTNTGELF

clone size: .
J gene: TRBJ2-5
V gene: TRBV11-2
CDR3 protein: ASSRRALTDQETQY

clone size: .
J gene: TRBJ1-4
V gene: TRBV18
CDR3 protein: ASSPGRGEKLF

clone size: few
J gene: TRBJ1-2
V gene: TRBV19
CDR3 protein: ASSIAGRGYGYT

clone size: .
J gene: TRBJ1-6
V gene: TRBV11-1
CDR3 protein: ATRGAVGTLH

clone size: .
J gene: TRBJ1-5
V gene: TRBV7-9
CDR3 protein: ASSLAWAGGSNQPQH

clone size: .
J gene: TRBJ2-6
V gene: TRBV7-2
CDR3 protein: APGTGPSAGANVLT

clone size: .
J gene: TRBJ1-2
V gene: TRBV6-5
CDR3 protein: ASSYDGSYGYT

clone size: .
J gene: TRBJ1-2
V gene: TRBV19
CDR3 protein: ASSIKASNYGYT

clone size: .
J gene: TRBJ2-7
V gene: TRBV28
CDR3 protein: ASFPGLAGASSYEQY

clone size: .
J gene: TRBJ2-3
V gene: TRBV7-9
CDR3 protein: ASSFSDTQY

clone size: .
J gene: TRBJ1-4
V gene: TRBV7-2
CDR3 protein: ASSSRLNEKLF

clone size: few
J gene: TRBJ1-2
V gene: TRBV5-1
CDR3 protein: ASSSPSVSAVDGYT

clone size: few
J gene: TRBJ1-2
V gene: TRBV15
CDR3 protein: ATSREGSGVYGYT

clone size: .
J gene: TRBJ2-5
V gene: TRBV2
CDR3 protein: ATQAGDRGPEETQY

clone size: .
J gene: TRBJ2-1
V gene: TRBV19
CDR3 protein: ASSPIAGGSYNEQF

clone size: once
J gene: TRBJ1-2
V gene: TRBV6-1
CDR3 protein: ASSEQSGPYGYT

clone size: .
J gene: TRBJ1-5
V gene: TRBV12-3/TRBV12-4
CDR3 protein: ASSLTTQPQH

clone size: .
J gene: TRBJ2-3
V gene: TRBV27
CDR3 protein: ASSVTSGGSTDTQY

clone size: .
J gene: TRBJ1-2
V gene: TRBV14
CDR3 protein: ASSQATTGGYGYT

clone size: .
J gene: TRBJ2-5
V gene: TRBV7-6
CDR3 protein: ASASLADQETQY

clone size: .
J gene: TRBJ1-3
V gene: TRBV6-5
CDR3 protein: ASKRWQSGNTIY

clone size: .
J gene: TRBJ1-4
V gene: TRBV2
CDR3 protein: ASSFGQLNEKLF

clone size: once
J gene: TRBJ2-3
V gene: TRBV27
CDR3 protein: ASSSPGQGTDTQY

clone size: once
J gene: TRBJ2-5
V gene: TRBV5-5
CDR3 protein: ASSLGTSGGNLQETQY

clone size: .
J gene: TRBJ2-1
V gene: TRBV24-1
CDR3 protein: ATSDSGPEQF

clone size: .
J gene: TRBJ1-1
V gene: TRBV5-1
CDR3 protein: ASSSYTGGPIMNTEAF

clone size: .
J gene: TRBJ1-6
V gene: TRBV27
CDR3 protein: ASSLTPNSPLH

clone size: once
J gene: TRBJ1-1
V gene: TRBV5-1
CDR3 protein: ASSLATDRNTEAF

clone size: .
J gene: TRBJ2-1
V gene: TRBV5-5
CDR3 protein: ASSLEPVGRNEQF